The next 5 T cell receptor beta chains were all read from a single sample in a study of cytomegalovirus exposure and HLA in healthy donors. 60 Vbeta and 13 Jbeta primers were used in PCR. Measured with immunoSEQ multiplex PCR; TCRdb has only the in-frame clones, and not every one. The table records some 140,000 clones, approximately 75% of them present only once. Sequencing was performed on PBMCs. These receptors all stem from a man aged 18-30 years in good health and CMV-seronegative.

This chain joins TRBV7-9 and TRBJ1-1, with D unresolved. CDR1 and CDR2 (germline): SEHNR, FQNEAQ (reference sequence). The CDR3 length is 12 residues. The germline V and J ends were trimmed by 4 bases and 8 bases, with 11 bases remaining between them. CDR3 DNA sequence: TGTGCCAGCAGCTCGGCGCGGTTCGAAGCTTTCTTT. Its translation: CASSSARFEAFF. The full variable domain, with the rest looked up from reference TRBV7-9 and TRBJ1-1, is DTGVSQNPRHKITKRGQNVTFRCDPISEHNRLYWYRQTLGQGPEFLTYFQNEAQLEKSRLLSDRFSAERPKGSFSTLEIQRTEQGDSAMYLCASSSARFEAFFGQGTRLTVV.

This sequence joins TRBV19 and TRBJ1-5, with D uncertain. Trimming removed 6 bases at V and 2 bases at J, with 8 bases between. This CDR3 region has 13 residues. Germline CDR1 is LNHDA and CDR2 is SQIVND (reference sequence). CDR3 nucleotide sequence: TGTGCCAGTAGGGAAGGAGGCAATCAGCCCCAGCATTTT. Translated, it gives CASREGGNQPQHF.

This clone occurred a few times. The CDR3 coding sequence is TGTGCCAGTAGTCCCCGACGGGTCGTTAATGAAAAACTGTTTTTT. Its protein is CASSPRRVVNEKLFF. This chain connects TRBV19 to TRBJ1-4, with D hard to call. This CDR3 spans 15 amino acids. CDR1 is LNHDA, CDR2 SQIVND, per germline (reference sequence). Between the trimmed V and J ends, which lost 5 bases and 4 bases, there was a span of 14 bases.

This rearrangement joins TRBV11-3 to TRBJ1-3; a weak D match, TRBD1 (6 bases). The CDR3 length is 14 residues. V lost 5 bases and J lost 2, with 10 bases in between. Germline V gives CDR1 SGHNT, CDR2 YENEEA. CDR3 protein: CASSAGDPGNTIYF. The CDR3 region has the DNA TGTGCCAGCAGCGCAGGGGACCCTGGAAACACCATATATTTT.

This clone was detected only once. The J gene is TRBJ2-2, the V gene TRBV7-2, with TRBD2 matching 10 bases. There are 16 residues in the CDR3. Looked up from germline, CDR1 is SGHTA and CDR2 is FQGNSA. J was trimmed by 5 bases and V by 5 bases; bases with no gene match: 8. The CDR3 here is CASSPKRGGGTGELFF. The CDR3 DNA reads TGTGCCAGCAGCCCCAAGCGGGGGGGCGGAACCGGGGAGCTGTTTTTT.